The entry below gives a single T cell receptor (beta chain) sequence along with its context. This specimen belongs to a study of blood T cell repertoires in COVID-19. Looking at the study overall: Spain, Italy and the United States supplied samples that represented acute and convalescent COVID-19. From T cells, B-cell-depleted T cells, or PBMCs came the material, which was cDNA or gDNA.

Germline V CDR1 and CDR2: MDHEN, SYDVKM. With 5 bases removed from V and 0 bases from J, the gap between germline ends came to 17 bases. The CDR3 contains 16 residues. Enrollment of patients from Seattle took place during active infection, with longitudinal follow-up. Study processing details: Amplification of reference gene primers provided the estimated nucleated cell counts. Libraries were prepared by immunoSEQ multiplex PCR; TCRdb keeps only in-frame clonotypes and omits some of them. V and J calls and clone size are as listed in that table; D and trimming were resolved from the DNA. Among 250,000 to 350,000 clones listed, roughly 90% were seen once.

Specimen: peripheral blood. This TCR derives from a woman in her 70s with COVID-19, enrolled during active disease. This chain connects TRBV28 to TRBJ2-7; D might be TRBD1 (6 bases). CDR3 bases: TGTGCCAGCAGTACCTTCAGGGGCCCGACCTCCTACGAGCAGTACTTC. It yields the protein CASSTFRGPTSYEQYF.